This T cell receptor beta chain was documented in a study of high-grade serous ovarian cancer treatment subgroups. Turning to the study itself: Samples averaged approximately 13,000 reads and about 7,100 unique TCR beta rearrangements. Study findings and constraints: Tumors within one patient showed repertoire similarity of about 0.095 to 0.79. Only CDR3 was analyzed; CDR1 and CDR2 were not. Clonal relatedness tracked neoantigen level, and by trend copy number and mutation load.

The germline gives CDR1 SGDLS, CDR2 YYNGEE. The CDR3 runs 12 residues. V shed 9 bases, J shed 7 bases, and the junction held 6 bases outside the gene matches. Sequencing was performed with immunoSEQ multiplex PCR; in TCRdb, only in-frame clones are kept and a portion is missing. Of about 8,000 clones in the sample, about 60% are singletons; the top ten hold approximately 5%. Of note for this clone: Its target is not known.

Tumor tissue was taken before any definitive surgery or chemotherapy was given. Sequencing input: tumor tissue. This clonotype originated in a human donor with high-grade serous ovarian cancer. The chain recombines TRBV9 with TRBJ2-2, with 7 bases that match TRBD2. Here the CDR3 reads CATGEGGGELFF. CDR3 DNA sequence: TGTGCCACCGGGGAGGGTGGCGGGGAGCTGTTTTTT.